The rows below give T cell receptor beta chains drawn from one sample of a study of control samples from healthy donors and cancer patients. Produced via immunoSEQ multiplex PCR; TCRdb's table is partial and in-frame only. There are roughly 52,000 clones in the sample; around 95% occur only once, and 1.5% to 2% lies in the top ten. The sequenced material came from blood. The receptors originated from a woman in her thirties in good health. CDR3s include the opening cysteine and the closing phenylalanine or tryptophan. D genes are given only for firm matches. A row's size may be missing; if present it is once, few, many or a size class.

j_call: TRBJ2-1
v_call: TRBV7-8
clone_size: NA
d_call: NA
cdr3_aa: CASSLAGGFYEQFF
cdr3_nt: TGTGCCAGCAGCTTAGCGGGGGGTTTCTATGAGCAGTTCTTC

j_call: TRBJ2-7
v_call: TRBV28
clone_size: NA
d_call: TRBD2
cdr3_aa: CASSLRTSGRDEQYF
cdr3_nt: TGTGCCAGCAGTTTACGGACTAGCGGGAGGGACGAGCAGTACTTC

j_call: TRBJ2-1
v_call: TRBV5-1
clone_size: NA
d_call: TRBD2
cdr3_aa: CASRPGTSGGVVEQFF
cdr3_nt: TGCGCCAGCAGACCGGGGACTAGCGGAGGGGTGGTGGAGCAGTTCTTC

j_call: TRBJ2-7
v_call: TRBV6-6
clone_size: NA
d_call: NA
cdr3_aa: CASSYSDRHSYEQYF
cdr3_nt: TGTGCCAGCAGTTACTCGGACAGACACTCCTACGAGCAGTACTTC

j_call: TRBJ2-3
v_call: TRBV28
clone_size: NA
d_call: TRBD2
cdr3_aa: CASRVGGDGDTQYF
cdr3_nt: TGTGCCAGCCGGGTCGGGGGGGATGGAGATACGCAGTATTTT

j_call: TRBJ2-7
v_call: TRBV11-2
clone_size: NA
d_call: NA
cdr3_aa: CASSLGSPQYF
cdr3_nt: TGTGCCAGCAGCTTAGGGTCCCCGCAGTACTTC

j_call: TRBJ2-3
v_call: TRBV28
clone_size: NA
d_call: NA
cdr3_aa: CASSLTGNTDTQYF
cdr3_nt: TGTGCCAGCAGCCTTACAGGAAACACAGATACGCAGTATTTT

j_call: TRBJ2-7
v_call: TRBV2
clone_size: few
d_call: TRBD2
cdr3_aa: CASSEKREVRYEQYF
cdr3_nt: TGTGCCAGCAGTGAAAAGCGGGAGGTAAGGTACGAGCAGTACTTC

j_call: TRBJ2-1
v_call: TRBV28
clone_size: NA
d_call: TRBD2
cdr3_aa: CASSPWRGAGANEQFF
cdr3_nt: TGTGCCAGCAGCCCTTGGCGGGGGGCCGGCGCAAATGAGCAGTTCTTC

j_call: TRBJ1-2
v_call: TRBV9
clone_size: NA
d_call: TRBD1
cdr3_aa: CASSSQGVDYGYTF
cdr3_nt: TGTGCCAGCAGCTCACAGGGGGTGGACTATGGCTACACCTTC

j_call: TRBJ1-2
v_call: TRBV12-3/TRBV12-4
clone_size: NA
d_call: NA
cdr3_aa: CASSHGPGSGYTF
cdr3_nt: TGTGCCAGCAGTCATGGGCCAGGCAGCGGCTACACCTTC

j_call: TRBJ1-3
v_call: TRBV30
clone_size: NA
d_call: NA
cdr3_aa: CACATGTGNTIYF
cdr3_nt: TGTGCCTGTGCTACAGGGACTGGAAACACCATATATTTT

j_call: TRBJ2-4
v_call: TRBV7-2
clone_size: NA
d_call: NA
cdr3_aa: CASSPPSKNIQYF
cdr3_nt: TGTGCCAGCAGCCCCCCGAGTAAAAACATTCAGTACTTC

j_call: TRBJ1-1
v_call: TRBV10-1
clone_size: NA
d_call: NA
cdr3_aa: CASREDRTNTEAFF
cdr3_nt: TGCGCCAGCAGAGAGGACAGAACGAACACTGAAGCTTTCTTT

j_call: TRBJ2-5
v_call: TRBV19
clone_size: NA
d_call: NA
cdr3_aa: CASSINRQETQYF
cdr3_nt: TGTGCCAGTAGTATAAACAGGCAAGAGACCCAGTACTTC

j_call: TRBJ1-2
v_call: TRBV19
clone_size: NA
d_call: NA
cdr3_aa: CASSIVGSLGYTF
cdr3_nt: TGTGCCAGTAGTATAGTGGGATCTCTTGGCTACACCTTC

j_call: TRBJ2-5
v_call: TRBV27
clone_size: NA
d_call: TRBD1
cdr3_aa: CASSLARGETQYF
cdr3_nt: TGTGCCAGCAGTTTAGCCAGGGGGGAGACCCAGTACTTC

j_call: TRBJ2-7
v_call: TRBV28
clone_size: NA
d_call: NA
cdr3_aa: CASSSPGYEQYF
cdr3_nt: TGTGCCAGCAGTTCGCCGGGCTACGAGCAGTACTTC

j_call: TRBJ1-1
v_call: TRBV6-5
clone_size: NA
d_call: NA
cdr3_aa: CASSLYKNTEAFF
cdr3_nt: TGTGCCAGCAGCCTATATAAGAACACTGAAGCTTTCTTT

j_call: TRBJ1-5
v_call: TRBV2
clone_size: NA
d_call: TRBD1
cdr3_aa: CASSPGTDPAPPQHF
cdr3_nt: TGTGCCAGCAGTCCCGGGACAGATCCCGCACCACCCCAGCATTTT

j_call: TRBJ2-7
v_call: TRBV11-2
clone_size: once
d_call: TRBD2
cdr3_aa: CASSRTSGRSRDEQYF
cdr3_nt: TGTGCCAGCAGTCGGACTAGCGGGAGAAGTCGCGACGAGCAGTACTTC

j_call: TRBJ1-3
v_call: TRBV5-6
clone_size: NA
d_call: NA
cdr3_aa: CASTDIASSGNTIYF
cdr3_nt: TGTGCCAGCACAGACATTGCAAGCTCTGGAAACACCATATATTTT

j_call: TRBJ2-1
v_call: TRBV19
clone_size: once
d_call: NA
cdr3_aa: CASSIGPNEQFF
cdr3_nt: TGTGCCAGTAGTATAGGCCCGAATGAGCAGTTCTTC

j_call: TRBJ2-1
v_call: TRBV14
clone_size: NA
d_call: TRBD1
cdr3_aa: CASSHRTGGIYNEQFF
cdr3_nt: TGTGCCAGCAGCCATAGGACAGGGGGAATTTACAATGAGCAGTTCTTC

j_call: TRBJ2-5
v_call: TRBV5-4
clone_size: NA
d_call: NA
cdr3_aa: CASSLNGGETQYF
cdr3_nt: TGTGCCAGCAGCTTGAACGGAGGAGAGACCCAGTACTTC

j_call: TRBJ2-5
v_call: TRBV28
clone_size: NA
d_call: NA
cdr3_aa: CASSYGPRFQETQYF
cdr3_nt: TGTGCCAGCAGTTATGGCCCGAGGTTCCAAGAGACCCAGTACTTC

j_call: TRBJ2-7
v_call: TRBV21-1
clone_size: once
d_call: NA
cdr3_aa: CASTPYEQYF
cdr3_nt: TGTGCCAGCACCCCCTACGAGCAGTACTTC

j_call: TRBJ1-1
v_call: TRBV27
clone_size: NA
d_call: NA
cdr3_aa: CASSLSGGLGTEAFF
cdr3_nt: TGTGCCAGCAGTTTATCTGGGGGGCTAGGCACTGAAGCTTTCTTT

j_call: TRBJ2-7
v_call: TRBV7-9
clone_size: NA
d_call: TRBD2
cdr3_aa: CASSSGTTEQYF
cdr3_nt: TGTGCCAGCAGCTCGGGGACTACCGAGCAGTACTTC

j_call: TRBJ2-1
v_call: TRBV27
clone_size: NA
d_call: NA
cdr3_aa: CASSLSTGINEQFF
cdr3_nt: TGTGCCAGCAGTTTATCGACCGGGATCAATGAGCAGTTCTTC

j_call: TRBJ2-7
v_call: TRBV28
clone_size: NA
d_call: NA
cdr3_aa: CASTPGAVYSYEQYF
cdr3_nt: TGTGCCAGCACCCCTGGGGCAGTTTATTCCTACGAGCAGTACTTC

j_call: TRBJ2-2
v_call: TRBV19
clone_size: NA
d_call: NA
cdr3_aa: CASSIHGELFF
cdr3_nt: TGTGCCAGTAGTATTCACGGGGAGCTGTTTTTT

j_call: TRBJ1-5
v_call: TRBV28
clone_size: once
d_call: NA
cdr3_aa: CASSWGQENQPQHF
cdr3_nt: TGTGCCAGCAGTTGGGGCCAGGAGAATCAGCCCCAGCATTTT

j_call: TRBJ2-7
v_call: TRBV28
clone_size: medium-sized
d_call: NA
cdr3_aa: CASSRPRDGPQEQYF
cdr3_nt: TGTGCCAGCAGTCGACCCCGGGACGGACCTCAGGAGCAGTACTTC

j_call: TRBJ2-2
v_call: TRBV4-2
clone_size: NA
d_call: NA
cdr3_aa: CASSQNVENTGELFF
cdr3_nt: TGTGCCAGCAGCCAAAATGTGGAGAACACCGGGGAGCTGTTTTTT

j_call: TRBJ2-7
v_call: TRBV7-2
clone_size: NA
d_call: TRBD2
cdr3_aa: CASSLEPLAGGGEQYF
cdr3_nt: TGTGCCAGCAGCTTGGAGCCCCTAGCGGGAGGCGGCGAGCAGTACTTC